Each of the 9 T cell receptor beta chains below was sequenced from the same sample in a study of immune evolution from preneoplasia to lung adenocarcinoma. Clones were sequenced by immunoSEQ multiplex PCR, and TCRdb holds only the in-frame ones, with some missing. The sample yields about 2,300 clones, approximately 79% seen once. Sequenced material: FFPE adjacent normal lung tissue. The receptors derive from a person aged 65 to 85 with lung adenocarcinoma.

The V gene is TRBV18, the J gene TRBJ1-1; D is perhaps TRBD1 (5 bases). The germline V and J ends were trimmed by 1 base and 6 bases, with 9 bases remaining between them. This CDR3 contains 13 residues. Germline assignment: CDR1 KGHSH and CDR2 LQKENI. CDR3 sequence: CASSPRGIAEAFF. CDR3 bases: TGTGCCAGCTCACCACGGGGGATCGCTGAAGCTTTCTTT.

The V and J genes are TRBV21-1 and TRBJ2-1; the table's D call TRBD1 went unverified against the DNA. TRBV21-1 is a known pseudogene. The CDR3 extends over 17 amino acids. The CDR3 DNA sequence: TGTGCCAGCAGCAAGGGGTGTGTCGGGACAGCCTACAATGAGCAGTTCTTC. Its translation: CASSKGCVGTAYNEQFF.

The chain has TRBV10-3 and TRBJ2-1, with TRBD2 identical over 12 bases. CDR1 and CDR2 (germline): ENHRY, SYGVKD. The CDR3 contains 16 residues. V shed 8 bases, J shed 0 bases, and the junction held 5 bases outside the gene matches. The CDR3 DNA is TGTGCCATCGGGGGGACTAGCGGGCTCTCCTACAATGAGCAGTTCTTC. This sequence encodes CAIGGTSGLSYNEQFF.

V gene TRBV7-8 combines with J gene TRBJ2-3, with 13 bases aligning to TRBD2. Germline loops: CDR1 SGHVS, CDR2 FQNEAQ. CDR3 size: 17 residues. J was trimmed by 4 bases and V by 0 bases; bases with no gene match: 4. CDR3 loop: CASSLAGTSGNADTQYF. CDR3 sequence (DNA): TGTGCCAGCAGCTTAGCCGGGACTAGCGGGAACGCAGATACGCAGTATTTT.

The rearrangement links TRBV7-3 to TRBJ2-7; 13 bases fit TRBD2. The CDR3 totals 15 residues. The V gene's germline CDR1 is SGHTA and CDR2 FQGTGA. V dropped 8 bases and J dropped 6; count of bases not matched to a gene: 10. The CDR3 reads CASFEGRLAGGEQYF. The DNA of the CDR3 is TGTGCCAGCTTTGAGGGGAGACTAGCGGGAGGCGAGCAGTACTTC. Filled out from reference TRBV7-3 and TRBJ2-7, the complete variable domain reads GAGVSQTPSNKVTEKGKYVELRCDPISGHTALYWYRQSLGQGPEFLIYFQGTGAADDSGLPNDRFFAVRPEGSVSTLKIQRTERGDSAVYLCASFEGRLAGGEQYFGPGTRLTVT.

Only a few counts were recorded for this clone. The chain uses TRBV4-2 and TRBJ2-3; a weak D match, TRBD1 (5 bases). Trimming shortened V by 1 base and J by 2 bases, and 19 bases separated the two germline ends. CDR3 length equals 18 residues. Germline lookup yields CDR1 LGHNA and CDR2 YNFKEQ. The CDR3 DNA reads as TGTGCCAGCAGCCAAGTATTTTCTAGACAGTTTACCACAGATACGCAGTATTTT. It translates to CASSQVFSRQFTTDTQYF.

The rearrangement joins TRBV4-2 to TRBJ2-1; a possible D gene is TRBD2 (6 bases). Per the germline V gene, CDR1 is LGHNA and CDR2 is YNFKEQ. Trimming removed 1 base from V and 2 bases from J, with 9 bases in between. CDR3 length equals 15 residues. The CDR3 nucleotides read TGTGCCAGCAGCCAAGGACTAGATACCTACAATGAGCAGTTCTTC. This codes for CASSQGLDTYNEQFF.

The chain combines TRBV28 with TRBJ2-7; 7 nucleotides agree with TRBD1. This CDR3 has 20 residues. V lost 3 bases to trimming and J lost 5 bases; unmatched junction nucleotides: 25. Germline V CDR1 and CDR2: MDHEN, SYDVKM. The CDR3 DNA reads TGTGCCAGCAGTTTCCCCAGAACCCGACAGGGCGGGTACAGGGCCCACGAGCAGTACTTC. This gives the protein CASSFPRTRQGGYRAHEQYF.

This clone was detected once. V usage is TRBV29-1 and J usage is TRBJ1-2, with D uncertain. The CDR3 runs to 12 residues. From germline, CDR1 is SQVTM and CDR2 ANQGSEA. V gave up 2 bases and J gave up 8 bases, with 12 bases separating them. CDR3 in DNA: TGCAGCGTTGAATCCGGGTTGCAGGGCTACACCTTC. Translation gives CSVESGLQGYTF.